This TCR beta chain originates from a study of T cell changes during pregnancy in multiple sclerosis. TCRdb's table, derived via immunoSEQ multiplex PCR, lists solely in-frame clones and lacks some. The sample has approximately 33,000 clones, just over 90% seen once; the top ten hold approximately 0.45%. The germline CDR1 and CDR2 sequences are SNHLY and FYNNEI. V shed 4 bases, J shed 5 bases, and the junction held 0 bases outside the gene matches. The CDR3 length is 14 residues. The chain has TRBV2 and TRBJ2-3, with 13 bases that match TRBD2. The source is a female donor with multiple sclerosis, enrolled in a pregnancy study. Specimen: CD4+ T cells from peripheral blood mononuclear cells, collected after pregnancy. CDR3 nucleotide sequence: TGTGCCAGCAGTGGACTAGCGGGAGGAGATACGCAGTATTTT. It yields the protein CASSGLAGGDTQYF.